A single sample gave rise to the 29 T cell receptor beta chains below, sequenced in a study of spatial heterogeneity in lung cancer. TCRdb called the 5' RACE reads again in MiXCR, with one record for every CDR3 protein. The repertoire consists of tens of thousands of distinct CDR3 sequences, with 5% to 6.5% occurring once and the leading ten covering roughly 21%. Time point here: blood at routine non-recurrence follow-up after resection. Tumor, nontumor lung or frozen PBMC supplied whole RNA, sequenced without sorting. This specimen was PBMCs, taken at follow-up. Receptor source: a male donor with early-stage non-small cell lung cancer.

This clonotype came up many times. CDR3 sequence reads: CSGAGQGNTEAFF. The CDR3 nucleotides read TGCAGTGGAGCGGGACAGGGTAACACTGAAGCTTTCTTT. The chain carries TRBV20-1 and TRBJ1-1; 9 nucleotides align to TRBD1. Per the germline V gene, CDR1 is DFQATT and CDR2 is SNEGSKA (reference sequence). V trimming: 7 bases; J trimming: 2 bases; junction bases outside the gene matches: 5. This CDR3 is 13 amino acids long.

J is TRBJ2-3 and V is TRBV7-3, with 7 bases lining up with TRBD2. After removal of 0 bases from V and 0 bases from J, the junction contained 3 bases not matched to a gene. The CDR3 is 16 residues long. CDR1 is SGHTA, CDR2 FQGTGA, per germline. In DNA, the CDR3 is TGTGCCAGCAGCTTAACTGCGGGGGAAAGCACAGATACGCAGTATTTT. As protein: CASSLTAGESTDTQYF.

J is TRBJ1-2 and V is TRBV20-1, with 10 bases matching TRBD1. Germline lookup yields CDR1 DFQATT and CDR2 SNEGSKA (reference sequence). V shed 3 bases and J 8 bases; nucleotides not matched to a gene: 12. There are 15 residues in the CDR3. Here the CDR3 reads CSARGQGTPLKGYTF. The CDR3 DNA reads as TGCAGTGCTAGGGGACAGGGGACCCCATTAAAAGGCTACACCTTC.

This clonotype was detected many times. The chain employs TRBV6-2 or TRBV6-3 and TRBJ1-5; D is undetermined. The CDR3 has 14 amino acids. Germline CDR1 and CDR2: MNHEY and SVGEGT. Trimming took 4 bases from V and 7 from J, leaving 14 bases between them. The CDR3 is CASSWGGSGQPQHF. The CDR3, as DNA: TGTGCCAGCAGTTGGGGTGGTTCGGGACAGCCCCAGCATTTT.

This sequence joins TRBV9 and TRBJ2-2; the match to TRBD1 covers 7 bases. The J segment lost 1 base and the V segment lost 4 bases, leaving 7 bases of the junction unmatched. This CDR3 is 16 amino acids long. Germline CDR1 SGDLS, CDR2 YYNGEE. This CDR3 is CASSLRGPLNTGELFF. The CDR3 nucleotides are TGTGCCAGCAGCCTAAGGGGGCCTTTGAACACCGGGGAGCTGTTTTTT.

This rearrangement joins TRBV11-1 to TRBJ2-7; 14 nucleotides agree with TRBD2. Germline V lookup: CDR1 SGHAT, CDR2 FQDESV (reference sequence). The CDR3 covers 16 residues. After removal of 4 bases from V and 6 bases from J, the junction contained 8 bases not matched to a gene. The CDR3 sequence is CASSSGLAGGRSEQYV. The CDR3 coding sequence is TGTGCCAGCAGCTCCGGACTAGCGGGAGGTAGAAGCGAGCAGTACGTC.

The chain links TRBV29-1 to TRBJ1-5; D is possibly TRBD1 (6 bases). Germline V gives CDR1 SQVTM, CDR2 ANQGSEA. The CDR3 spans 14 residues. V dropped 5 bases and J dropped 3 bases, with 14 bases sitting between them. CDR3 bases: TGCAGCGTTCGTATACAGGGTAACAATCAGCCCCAGCATTTT. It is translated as CSVRIQGNNQPQHF.

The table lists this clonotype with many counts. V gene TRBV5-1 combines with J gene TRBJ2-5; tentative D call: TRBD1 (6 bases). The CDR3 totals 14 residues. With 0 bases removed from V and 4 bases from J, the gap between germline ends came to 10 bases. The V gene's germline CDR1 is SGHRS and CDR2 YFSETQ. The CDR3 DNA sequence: TGCGCCAGCAGCTTGGTTCAGGGGCGAGAGACCCAGTACTTC. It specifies CASSLVQGRETQYF.

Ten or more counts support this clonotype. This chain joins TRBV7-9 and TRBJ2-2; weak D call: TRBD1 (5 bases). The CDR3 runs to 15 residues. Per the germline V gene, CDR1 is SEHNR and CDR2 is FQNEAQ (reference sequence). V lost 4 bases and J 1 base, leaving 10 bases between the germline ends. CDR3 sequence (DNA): TGTGCCAGCAGCTCGGAGACAGTGAACACCGGGGAGCTGTTTTTT. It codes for CASSSETVNTGELFF.

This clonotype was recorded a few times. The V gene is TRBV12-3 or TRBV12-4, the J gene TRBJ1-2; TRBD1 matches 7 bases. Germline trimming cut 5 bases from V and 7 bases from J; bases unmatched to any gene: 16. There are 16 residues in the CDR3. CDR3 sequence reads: CASSTQTGRQTSGYTF. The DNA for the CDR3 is TGTGCCAGCAGTACCCAGACAGGGCGCCAAACTAGTGGCTACACCTTC.

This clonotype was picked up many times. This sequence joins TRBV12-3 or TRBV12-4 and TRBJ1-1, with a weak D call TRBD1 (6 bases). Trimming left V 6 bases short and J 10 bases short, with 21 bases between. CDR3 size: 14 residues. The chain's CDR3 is CASRPSRDKEAAFF. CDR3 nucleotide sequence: TGTGCCAGCAGGCCCTCCCGGGACAAGGAAGCAGCTTTCTTT.

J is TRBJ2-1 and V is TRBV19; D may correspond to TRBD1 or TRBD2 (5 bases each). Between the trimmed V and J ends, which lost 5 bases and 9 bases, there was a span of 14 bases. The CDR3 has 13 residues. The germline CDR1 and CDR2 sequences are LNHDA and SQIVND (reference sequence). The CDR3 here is CASSPGRGTEQFF. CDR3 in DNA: TGTGCCAGTAGTCCCGGTCGTGGGACTGAGCAGTTCTTC.

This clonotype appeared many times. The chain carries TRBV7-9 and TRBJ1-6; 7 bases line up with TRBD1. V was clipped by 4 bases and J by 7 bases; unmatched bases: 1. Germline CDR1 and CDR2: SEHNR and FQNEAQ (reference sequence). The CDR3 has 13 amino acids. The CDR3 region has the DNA TGTGCCAGCAGCTCAGGGGGGAATTCACCCCTCCACTTT. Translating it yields CASSSGGNSPLHF.

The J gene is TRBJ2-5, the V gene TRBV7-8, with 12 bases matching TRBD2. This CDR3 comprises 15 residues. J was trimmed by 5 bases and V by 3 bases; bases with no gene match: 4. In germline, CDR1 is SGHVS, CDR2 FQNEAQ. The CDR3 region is CASSFGLAGRETQYF. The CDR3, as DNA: TGTGCCAGCAGCTTCGGACTAGCGGGGAGGGAGACCCAGTACTTC.

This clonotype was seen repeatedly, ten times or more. CDR3 in amino acids: CSASFGGGAYEQYF. CDR3 coding DNA: TGCAGTGCTAGTTTCGGCGGGGGGGCCTACGAGCAGTACTTC. This chain joins TRBV20-1 and TRBJ2-7, with 9 bases that match TRBD2. Germline V gives CDR1 DFQATT, CDR2 SNEGSKA (reference sequence). This CDR3 spans 14 amino acids. J was trimmed by 2 bases and V by 3 bases; bases with no gene match: 5.

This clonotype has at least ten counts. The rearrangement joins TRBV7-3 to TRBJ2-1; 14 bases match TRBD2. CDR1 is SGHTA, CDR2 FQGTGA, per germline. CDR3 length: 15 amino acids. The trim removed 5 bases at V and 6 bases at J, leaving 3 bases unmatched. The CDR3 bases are TGTGCCAGCAGCGTAGGGACTAGCGGGAGCAATGAGCAGTTCTTC. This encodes CASSVGTSGSNEQFF.

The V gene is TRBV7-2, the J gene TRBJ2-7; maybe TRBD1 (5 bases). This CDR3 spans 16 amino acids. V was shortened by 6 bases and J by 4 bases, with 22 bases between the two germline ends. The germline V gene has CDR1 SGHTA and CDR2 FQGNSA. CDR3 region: CASRLYSDSLSYEQYF. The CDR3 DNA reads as TGTGCCAGCAGGCTCTATTCCGACAGCCTTTCATACGAGCAGTACTTC. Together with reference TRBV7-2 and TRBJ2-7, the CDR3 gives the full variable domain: GAGVSQSPSNKVTEKGKDVELRCDPISGHTALYWYRQSLGQGLEFLIYFQGNSAPDKSGLPSDRFSAERTGGSVSTLTIQRTQQEDSAVYLCASRLYSDSLSYEQYFGPGTRLTVT.

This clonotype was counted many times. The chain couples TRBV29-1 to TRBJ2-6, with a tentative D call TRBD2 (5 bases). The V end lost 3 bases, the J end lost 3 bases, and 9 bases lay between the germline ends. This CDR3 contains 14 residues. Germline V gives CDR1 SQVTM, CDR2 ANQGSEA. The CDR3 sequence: CSVESGFGANVLTF. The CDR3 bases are TGCAGCGTTGAGTCGGGATTTGGGGCCAACGTCCTGACTTTC.

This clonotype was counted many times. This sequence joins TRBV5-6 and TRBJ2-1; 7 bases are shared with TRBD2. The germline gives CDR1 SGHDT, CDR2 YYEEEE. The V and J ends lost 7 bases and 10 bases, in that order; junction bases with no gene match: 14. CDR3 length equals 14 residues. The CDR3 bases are TGTGCCAGCCTTCCCGGGCTAGCGGCCCTGGAGCAGTTCTTC. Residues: CASLPGLAALEQFF.

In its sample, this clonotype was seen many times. The CDR3 protein is CASSDQGGEGELFF. The CDR3 nucleotides are TGTGCCAGCAGTGACCAAGGGGGCGAAGGGGAGCTGTTTTTT. This sequence joins TRBV6-4 and TRBJ2-2; 7 bases map to TRBD1. The CDR3 extends over 14 amino acids. Germline values: CDR1 MRHNA, CDR2 SNTAGT. Losses at the gene ends were 2 bases for V and 8 bases for J; bases not matched to a gene: 5.

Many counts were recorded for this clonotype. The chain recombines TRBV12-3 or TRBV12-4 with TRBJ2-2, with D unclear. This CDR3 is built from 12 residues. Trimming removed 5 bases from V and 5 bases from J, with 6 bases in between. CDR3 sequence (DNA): TGTGCCAGCAGTCCAAAAACCGGGGAGCTGTTTTTT. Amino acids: CASSPKTGELFF.

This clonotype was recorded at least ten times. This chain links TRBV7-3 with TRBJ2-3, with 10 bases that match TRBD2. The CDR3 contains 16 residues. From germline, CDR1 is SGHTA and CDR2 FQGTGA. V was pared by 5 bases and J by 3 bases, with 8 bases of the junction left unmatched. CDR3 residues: CASSRLAGGGTDTQYF. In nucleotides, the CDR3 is TGTGCCAGCAGCAGATTAGCGGGAGGTGGTACAGATACGCAGTATTTT.

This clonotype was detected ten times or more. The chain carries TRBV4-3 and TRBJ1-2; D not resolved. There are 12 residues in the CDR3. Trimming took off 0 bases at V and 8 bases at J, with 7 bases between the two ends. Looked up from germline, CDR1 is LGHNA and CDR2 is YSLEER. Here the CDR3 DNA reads TGCGCCAGCAGCCAAGATTACCGCGGCTACACCTTC. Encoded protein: CASSQDYRGYTF.

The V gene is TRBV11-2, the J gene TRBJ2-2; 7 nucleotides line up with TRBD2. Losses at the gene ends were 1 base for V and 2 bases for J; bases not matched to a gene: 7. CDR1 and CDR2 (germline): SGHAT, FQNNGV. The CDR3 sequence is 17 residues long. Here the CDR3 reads CASSLGTGGSNTGELFF. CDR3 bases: TGTGCCAGCAGCTTAGGAACCGGGGGGAGTAACACCGGGGAGCTGTTTTTT.

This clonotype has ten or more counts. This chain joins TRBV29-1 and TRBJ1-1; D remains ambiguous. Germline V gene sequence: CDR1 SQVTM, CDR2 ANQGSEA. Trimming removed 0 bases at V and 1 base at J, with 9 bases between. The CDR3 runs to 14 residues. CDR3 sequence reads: CSVEEVAGNTEAFF. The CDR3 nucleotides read TGCAGCGTTGAAGAGGTGGCAGGGAACACTGAAGCTTTCTTT.

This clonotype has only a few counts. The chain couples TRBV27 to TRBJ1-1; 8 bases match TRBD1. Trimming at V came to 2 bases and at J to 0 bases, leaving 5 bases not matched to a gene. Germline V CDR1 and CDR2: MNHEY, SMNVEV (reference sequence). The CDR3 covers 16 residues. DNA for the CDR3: TGTGCCAGCAGTTTAAGGACAGGGTCTATGAACACTGAAGCTTTCTTT. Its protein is CASSLRTGSMNTEAFF.

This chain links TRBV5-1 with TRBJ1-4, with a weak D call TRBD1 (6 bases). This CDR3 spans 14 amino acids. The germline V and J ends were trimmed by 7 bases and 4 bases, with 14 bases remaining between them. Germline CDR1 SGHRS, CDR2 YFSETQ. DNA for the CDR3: TGCGCCAGCGGCCCAGGGGACGATAATGAAAAACTGTTTTTT. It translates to CASGPGDDNEKLFF.

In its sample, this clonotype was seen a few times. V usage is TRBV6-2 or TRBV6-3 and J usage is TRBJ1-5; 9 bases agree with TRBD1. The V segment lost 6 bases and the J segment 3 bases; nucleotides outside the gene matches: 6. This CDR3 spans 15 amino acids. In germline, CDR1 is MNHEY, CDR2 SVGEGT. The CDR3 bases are TGTGCCAGCAGCCGAACAGGGGGCGACAATCAGCCCCAGCATTTT. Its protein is CASSRTGGDNQPQHF.

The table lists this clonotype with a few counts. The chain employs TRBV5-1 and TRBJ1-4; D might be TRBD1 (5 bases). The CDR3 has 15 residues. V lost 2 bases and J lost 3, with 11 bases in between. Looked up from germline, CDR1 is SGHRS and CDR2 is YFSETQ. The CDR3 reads CASSFGGSANEKLFF. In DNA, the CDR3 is TGCGCCAGCAGCTTCGGGGGGTCGGCTAATGAAAAACTGTTTTTT.